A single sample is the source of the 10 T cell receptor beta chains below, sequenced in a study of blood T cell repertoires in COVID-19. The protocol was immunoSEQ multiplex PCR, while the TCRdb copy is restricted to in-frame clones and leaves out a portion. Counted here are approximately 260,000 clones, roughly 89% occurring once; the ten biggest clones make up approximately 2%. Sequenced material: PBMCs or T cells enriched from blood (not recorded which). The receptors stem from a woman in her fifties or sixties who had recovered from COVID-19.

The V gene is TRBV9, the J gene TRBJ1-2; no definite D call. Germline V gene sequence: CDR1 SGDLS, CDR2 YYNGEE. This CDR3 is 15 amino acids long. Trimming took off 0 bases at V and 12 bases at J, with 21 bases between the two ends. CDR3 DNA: TGTGCCAGCAGCGTAGGCCTCGAGAAGTCACTTCCCGACACCTTC. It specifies CASSVGLEKSLPDTF.

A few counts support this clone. The chain's CDR3 is CASSQEASTGPNEQFF. In DNA form, the CDR3 reads TGTGCCAGCAGCCAAGAAGCCTCGACAGGACCCAATGAGCAGTTCTTC. J is TRBJ2-1 and V is TRBV14, with D perhaps matching TRBD1 (6 bases). V was pared by 0 bases and J by 6 bases, with 15 bases between. The length of the CDR3 is 16 residues. Germline V gene sequence: CDR1 SGHDN, CDR2 FVKESK.

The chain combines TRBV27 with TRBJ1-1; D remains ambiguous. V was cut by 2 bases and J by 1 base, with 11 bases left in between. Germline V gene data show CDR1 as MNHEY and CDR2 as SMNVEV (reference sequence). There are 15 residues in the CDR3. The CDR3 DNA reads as TGTGCCAGCAGTTTAAGACGCAGGCGGAACACTGAAGCTTTCTTT. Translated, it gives CASSLRRRRNTEAFF.

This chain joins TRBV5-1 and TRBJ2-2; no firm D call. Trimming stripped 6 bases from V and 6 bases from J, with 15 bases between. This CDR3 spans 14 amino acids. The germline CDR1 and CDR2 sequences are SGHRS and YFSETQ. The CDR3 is CASTYRIEAGELFF. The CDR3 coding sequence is TGCGCCAGCACCTACAGAATCGAAGCCGGGGAGCTGTTTTTT.

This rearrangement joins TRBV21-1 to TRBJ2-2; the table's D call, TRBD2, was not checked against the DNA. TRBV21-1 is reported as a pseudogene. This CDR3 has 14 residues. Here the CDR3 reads CAAELRGADGELFF. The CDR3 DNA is TGTGCCGCCGAACTACGGGGGGCAGACGGGGAGCTGTTTTTT.

Written as DNA, the CDR3 is TGTGCCAGCACGAGCCCCAGGGCAGGAACCTATGGCTACACCTTC. This codes for CASTSPRAGTYGYTF. The V gene is TRBV27, the J gene TRBJ1-2, with a tentative D call TRBD1 (5 bases). The CDR3 is 15 amino acids. Trimming removed 7 bases from V and 4 bases from J, with 19 bases in between. CDR1 MNHEY and CDR2 SMNVEV come from the germline V gene (reference sequence).

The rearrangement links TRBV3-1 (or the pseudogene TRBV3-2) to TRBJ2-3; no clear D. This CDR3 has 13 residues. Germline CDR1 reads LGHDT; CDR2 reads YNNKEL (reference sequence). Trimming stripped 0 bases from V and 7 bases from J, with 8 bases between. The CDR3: CASSQDFANTQYF. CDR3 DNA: TGTGCCAGCAGCCAAGATTTTGCGAATACGCAGTATTTT.

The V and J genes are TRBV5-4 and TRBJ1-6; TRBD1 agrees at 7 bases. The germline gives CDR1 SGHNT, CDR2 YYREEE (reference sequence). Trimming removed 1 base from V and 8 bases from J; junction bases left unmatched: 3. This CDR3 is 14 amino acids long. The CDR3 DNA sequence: TGTGCCAGCAGCTTGACAGGGGTTGATTCACCCCTCCACTTT. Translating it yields CASSLTGVDSPLHF. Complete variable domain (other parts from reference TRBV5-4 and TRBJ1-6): ETGVTQSPTHLIKTRGQQVTLRCSSQSGHNTVSWYQQALGQGPQFIFQYYREEENGRGNFPPRFSGLQFPNYSSELNVNALELDDSALYLCASSLTGVDSPLHFGNGTRLTVT.

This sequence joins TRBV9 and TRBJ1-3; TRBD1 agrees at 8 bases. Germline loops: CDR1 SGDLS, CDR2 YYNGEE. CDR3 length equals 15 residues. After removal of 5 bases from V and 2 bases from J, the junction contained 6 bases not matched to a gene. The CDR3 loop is CASRPGQGAGNTIYF. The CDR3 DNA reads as TGTGCCAGCAGACCCGGACAGGGAGCTGGAAACACCATATATTTT.

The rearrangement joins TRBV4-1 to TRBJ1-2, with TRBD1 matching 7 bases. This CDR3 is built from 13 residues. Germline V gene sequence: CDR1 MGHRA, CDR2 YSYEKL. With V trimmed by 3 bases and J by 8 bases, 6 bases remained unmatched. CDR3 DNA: TGCGCCAGCAGCCATACAGGGGAGCGAGGCTACACCTTC. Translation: CASSHTGERGYTF.